This T cell receptor beta chain was recorded in a study of PD-L1 blockade in urothelial cancer. As for the study in general: Patients, treated from about 2014 onward, received atezolizumab 1,200 mg intravenously every 3 weeks. Whole-study findings and limits: A below-median TCR clonality in blood before treatment predicted better survival.

As to this clone: Antigen specificity is unknown.

Germline-derived CDR1 and CDR2 are SGHTA and FQGNSA. This CDR3 has 14 residues. Losses at the gene ends were 6 bases for V and 0 bases for J; bases not matched to a gene: 3. TCRdb's table, derived via immunoSEQ multiplex PCR, lists solely in-frame clones and lacks some. Among some 53,000 clones listed, approximately 75% were seen once. Metastatic or locally advanced urothelial carcinoma was present in the patients. The source of this sequence is a man in his 70s with urothelial cancer. Sequenced here: PBMCs, sampled around atezolizumab (anti-PD-L1) treatment. The rearrangement links TRBV7-2 to TRBJ2-7, with 9 nucleotides matching TRBD1. Written as DNA, the CDR3 is TGTGCCAGCAGTAGGGACAGGGTCTCCTACGAGCAGTACTTC. As protein: CASSRDRVSYEQYF.